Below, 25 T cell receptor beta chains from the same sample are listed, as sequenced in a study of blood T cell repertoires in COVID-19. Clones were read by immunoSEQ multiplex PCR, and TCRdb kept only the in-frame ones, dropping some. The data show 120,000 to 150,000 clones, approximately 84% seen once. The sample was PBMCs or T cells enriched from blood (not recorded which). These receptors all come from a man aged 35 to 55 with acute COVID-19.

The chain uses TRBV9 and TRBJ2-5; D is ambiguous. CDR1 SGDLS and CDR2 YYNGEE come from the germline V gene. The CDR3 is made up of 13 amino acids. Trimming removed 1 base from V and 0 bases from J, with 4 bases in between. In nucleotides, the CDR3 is TGTGCCAGCAGCGTAAACAACCAAGAGACCCAGTACTTC. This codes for CASSVNNQETQYF.

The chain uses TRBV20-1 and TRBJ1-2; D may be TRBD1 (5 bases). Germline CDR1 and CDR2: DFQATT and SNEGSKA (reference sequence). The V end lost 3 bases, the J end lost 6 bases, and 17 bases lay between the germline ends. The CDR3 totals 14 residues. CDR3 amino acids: CSASPDSFPDGYTF. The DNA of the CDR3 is TGCAGTGCTAGTCCCGACAGTTTCCCGGATGGCTACACCTTC.

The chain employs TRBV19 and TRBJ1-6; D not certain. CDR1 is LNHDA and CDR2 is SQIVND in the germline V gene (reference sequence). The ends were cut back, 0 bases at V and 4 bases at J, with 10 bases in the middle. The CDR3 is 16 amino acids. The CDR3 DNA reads TGTGCCAGTAGTATAGATTCGGGATCATATAATTCACCCCTCCACTTT. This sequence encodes CASSIDSGSYNSPLHF.

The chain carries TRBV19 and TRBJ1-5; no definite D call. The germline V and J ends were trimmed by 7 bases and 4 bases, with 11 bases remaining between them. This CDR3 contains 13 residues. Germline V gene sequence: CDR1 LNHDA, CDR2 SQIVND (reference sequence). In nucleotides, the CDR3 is TGTGCCAGTAAGGAGCAGCAAAATCAGCCCCAGCATTTT. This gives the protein CASKEQQNQPQHF. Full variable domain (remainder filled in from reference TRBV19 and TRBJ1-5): DGGITQSPKYLFRKEGQNVTLSCEQNLNHDAMYWYRQDPGQGLRLIYYSQIVNDFQKGDIAEGYSVSREKKESFPLTVTSAQKNPTAFYLCASKEQQNQPQHFGDGTRLSIL.

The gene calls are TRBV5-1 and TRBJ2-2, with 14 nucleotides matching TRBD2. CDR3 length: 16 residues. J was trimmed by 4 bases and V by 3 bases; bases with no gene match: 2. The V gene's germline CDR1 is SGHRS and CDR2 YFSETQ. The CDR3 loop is CASSSGTSGGTGELFF. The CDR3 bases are TGCGCCAGCAGCTCCGGGACTAGCGGGGGCACCGGGGAGCTGTTTTTT.

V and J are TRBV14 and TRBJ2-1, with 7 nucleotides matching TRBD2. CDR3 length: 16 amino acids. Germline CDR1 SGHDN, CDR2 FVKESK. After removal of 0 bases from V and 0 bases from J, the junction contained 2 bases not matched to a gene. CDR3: CASSQDRTSSYNEQFF. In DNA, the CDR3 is TGTGCCAGCAGCCAAGATAGGACTAGCTCCTACAATGAGCAGTTCTTC.

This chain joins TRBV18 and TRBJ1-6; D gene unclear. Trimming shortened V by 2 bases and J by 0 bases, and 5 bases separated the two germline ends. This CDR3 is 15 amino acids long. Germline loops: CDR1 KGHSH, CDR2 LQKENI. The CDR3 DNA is TGTGCCAGCTCACCAGGGAGCTCCTATAATTCACCCCTCCACTTT. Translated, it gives CASSPGSSYNSPLHF.

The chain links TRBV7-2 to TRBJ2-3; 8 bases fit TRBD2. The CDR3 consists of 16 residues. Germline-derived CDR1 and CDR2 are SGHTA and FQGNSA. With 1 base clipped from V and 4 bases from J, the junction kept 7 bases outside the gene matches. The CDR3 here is CASSLVSGSGADTQYF. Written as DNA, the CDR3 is TGTGCCAGCAGCTTAGTAAGCGGGAGCGGTGCAGATACGCAGTATTTT.

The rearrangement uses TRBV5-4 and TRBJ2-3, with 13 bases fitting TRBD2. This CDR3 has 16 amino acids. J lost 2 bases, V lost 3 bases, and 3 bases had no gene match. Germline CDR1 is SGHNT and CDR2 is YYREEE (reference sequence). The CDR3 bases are TGTGCCAGCAGCTCCGGGACTAGCGGGGTCACAGATACGCAGTATTTT. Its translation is CASSSGTSGVTDTQYF.

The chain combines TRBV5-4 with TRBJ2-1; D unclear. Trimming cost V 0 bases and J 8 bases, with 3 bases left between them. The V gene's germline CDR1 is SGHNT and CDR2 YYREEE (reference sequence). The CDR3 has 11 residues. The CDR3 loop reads CASSLADEQFF. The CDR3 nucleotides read TGTGCCAGCAGCTTGGCGGATGAGCAGTTCTTC.

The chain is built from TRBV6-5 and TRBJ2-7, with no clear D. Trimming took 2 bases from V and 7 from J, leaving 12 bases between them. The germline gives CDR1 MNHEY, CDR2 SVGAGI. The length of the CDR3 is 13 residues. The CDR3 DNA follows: TGTGCCAGCAGTTACGACTCCTTCGCAGAGCAGTACTTC. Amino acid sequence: CASSYDSFAEQYF.

Here the CDR3 DNA reads TGTGCCAGCAGTTCCCGGGACAGGGAATATAGCAATCAGCCCCAGCATTTT. Protein product: CASSSRDREYSNQPQHF. The V and J genes are TRBV6-2 or TRBV6-3 and TRBJ1-5; TRBD1 agrees at 9 bases. CDR3 length equals 17 residues. V gave up 4 bases and J gave up 0 bases; unmatched junction bases: 7. Germline assignment: CDR1 MNHEY and CDR2 SVGEGT.

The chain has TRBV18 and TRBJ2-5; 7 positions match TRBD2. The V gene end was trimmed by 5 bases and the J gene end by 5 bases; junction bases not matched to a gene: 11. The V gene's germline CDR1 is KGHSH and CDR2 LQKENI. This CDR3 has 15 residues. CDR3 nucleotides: TGTGCCAGCTCAGCCTTTTTAAGCGGGATTGAGACCCAGTACTTC. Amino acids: CASSAFLSGIETQYF.

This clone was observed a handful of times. CDR3 DNA sequence: TGTGCCAGCAGCCCCGGGGGGTACACAGATACGCAGTATTTT. It translates to CASSPGGYTDTQYF. The chain joins TRBV9 to TRBJ2-3; 7 nucleotides align to TRBD2. The V gene's germline CDR1 is SGDLS and CDR2 YYNGEE. Unmatched junction bases numbered 4, after V lost 4 bases and J lost 2 bases. There are 14 residues in the CDR3.

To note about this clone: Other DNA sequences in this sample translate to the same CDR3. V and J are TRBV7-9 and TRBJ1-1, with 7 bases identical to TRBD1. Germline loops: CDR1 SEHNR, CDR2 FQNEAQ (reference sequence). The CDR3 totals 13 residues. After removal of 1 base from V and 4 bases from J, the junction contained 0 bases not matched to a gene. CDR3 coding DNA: TGTGCCAGCAGCTTAGGACAGGGCACTGAAGCTTTCTTT. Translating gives CASSLGQGTEAFF.

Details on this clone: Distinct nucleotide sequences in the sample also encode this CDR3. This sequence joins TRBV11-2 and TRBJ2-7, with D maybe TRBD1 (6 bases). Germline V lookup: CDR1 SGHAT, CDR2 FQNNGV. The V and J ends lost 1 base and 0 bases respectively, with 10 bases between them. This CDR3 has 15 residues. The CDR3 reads CASSLVRGSSYEQYF. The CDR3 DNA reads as TGTGCCAGCAGCTTAGTCAGGGGAAGCTCCTACGAGCAGTACTTC.

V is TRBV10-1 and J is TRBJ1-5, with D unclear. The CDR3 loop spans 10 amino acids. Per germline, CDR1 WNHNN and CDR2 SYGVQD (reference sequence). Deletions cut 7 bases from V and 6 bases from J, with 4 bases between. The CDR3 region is CASNFQPQHF. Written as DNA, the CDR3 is TGCGCCAGCAACTTTCAGCCCCAGCATTTT.

CDR3 sequence reads: CAWSGGDVAEQYF. DNA of the CDR3: TGTGCCTGGAGTGGGGGGGATGTCGCCGAGCAGTACTTC. The chain links TRBV30 to TRBJ2-7; possibly TRBD2 for D (6 bases). The CDR3 spans 13 residues. The V gene's germline CDR1 is GTSNPN and CDR2 SVGIG (reference sequence). V was clipped by 1 base and J by 6 bases, with 13 bases between them.

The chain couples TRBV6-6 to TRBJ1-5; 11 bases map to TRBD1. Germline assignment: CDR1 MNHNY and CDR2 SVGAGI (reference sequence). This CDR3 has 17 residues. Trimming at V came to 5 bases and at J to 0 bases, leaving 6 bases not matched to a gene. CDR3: CASSRTGTGGSNQPQHF. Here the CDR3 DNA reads TGTGCCAGCAGTCGAACCGGGACAGGGGGTAGCAATCAGCCCCAGCATTTT.

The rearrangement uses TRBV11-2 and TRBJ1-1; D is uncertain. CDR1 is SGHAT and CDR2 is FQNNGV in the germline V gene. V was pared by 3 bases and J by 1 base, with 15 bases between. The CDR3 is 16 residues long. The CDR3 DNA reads TGTGCCAGCAGCTTTAGTCAGGCCGCACCGAACACTGAAGCTTTCTTT. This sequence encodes CASSFSQAAPNTEAFF.

This CDR3 reads CASSPEAVNQPQHF. CDR3 coding DNA: TGTGCCAGCAGCCCCGAGGCAGTTAATCAGCCCCAGCATTTT. This chain joins TRBV6-4 and TRBJ1-5, with no clear D. The V gene lost 6 bases and the J gene lost 4 bases, with 13 bases spanning the gap. The germline V gene has CDR1 MRHNA and CDR2 SNTAGT. This CDR3 is 14 amino acids long.

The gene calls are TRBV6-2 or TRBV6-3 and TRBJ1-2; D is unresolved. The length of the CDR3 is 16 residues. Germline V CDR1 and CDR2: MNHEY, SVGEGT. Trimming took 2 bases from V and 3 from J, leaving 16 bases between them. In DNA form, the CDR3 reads TGTGCCAGCAGTTACAGCCCAGACATCCATCACTATGGCTACACCTTC. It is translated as CASSYSPDIHHYGYTF.

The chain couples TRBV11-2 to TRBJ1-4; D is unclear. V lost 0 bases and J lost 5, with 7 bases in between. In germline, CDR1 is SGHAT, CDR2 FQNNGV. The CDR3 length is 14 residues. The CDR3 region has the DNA TGTGCCAGCAGCTTAGATAACTCCAATGAAAAACTGTTTTTT. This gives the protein CASSLDNSNEKLFF.

The CDR3 spells CASSLLSSVYGYTF. DNA of the CDR3: TGTGCCAGCAGTTTATTATCGTCAGTCTATGGCTACACCTTC. The chain links TRBV28 to TRBJ1-2, with D unresolved. Germline V gene lookup returns CDR1 MDHEN and CDR2 SYDVKM. The CDR3 runs to 14 residues. V was trimmed by 1 base and J by 4 bases, leaving 10 bases between them.

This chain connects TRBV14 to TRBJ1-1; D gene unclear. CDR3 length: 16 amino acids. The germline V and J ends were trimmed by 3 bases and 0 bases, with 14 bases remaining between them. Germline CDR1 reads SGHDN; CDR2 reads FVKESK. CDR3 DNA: TGTGCCAGCAGCCAGAGTCCGGGAAAGTTGAACACTGAAGCTTTCTTT. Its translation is CASSQSPGKLNTEAFF.